These 4 T cell receptor beta chains originate from one sample sequenced in a study of blood T cell repertoires in COVID-19. Sequenced by immunoSEQ multiplex PCR; TCRdb stores in-frame clones only, minus some. The sample carries 95,000 to 150,000 clones, 86% recorded once. The sample comprised peripheral blood. All receptors come from a human donor in a cohort sampled during active COVID-19.

The chain carries TRBV12-3 or TRBV12-4 and TRBJ1-3; no clear D. Between the trimmed V and J ends, which lost 8 bases and 5 bases, there was a span of 7 bases. This CDR3 region has 11 residues. Written as DNA, the CDR3 is TGTGCCAGCTATAATAGAAACACCATATATTTT. Residues: CASYNRNTIYF.

This rearrangement joins TRBV12-5 to TRBJ2-7; TRBD2 agrees at 9 bases. The CDR3 spans 16 residues. The junction had 12 bases not matched to a gene; V was cut back by 2 bases and J by 7 bases. Germline CDR1 and CDR2: LGHNT and FRNRAP. Here the CDR3 reads CASGLFGTSRLSEQYF. The CDR3, as DNA: TGTGCTAGTGGTTTGTTCGGGACTAGCCGTCTGAGTGAGCAGTACTTC.

This chain joins TRBV7-2 and TRBJ1-1; D perhaps matches TRBD1 (5 bases). In germline, CDR1 is SGHTA, CDR2 FQGNSA. V lost 2 bases and J lost 2, with 9 bases in between. This CDR3 is 14 amino acids long. CDR3: CASSLRQGNTEAFF. The CDR3 region has the DNA TGTGCCAGCAGCTTAAGGCAGGGTAACACTGAAGCTTTCTTT.

This clone occurred once. The V gene is TRBV10-2, the J gene TRBJ2-1, with 10 bases aligning to TRBD2. Germline trimming cut 6 bases from V and 8 bases from J; bases unmatched to any gene: 7. Germline lookup yields CDR1 WSHSY and CDR2 SAAADI. CDR3 size: 14 residues. The DNA of the CDR3 is TGCGCCAGCAGAGATAGCGGGAGGTTCTATGAGCAGTTCTTC. This gives the protein CASRDSGRFYEQFF.